The T cell receptor (beta chain) described here comes from a study of Ad26.COV2.S vaccination and SARS-CoV-2 variants. Described treatment: over 15 received Ad26.COV2.S at low or high dose, single or two shots; about 5 received placebo; per-sample allocation not given. Following the first vaccine or placebo injection, samples were taken on day 63. Germline CDR1 and CDR2: LNHDA and SQIVND (reference sequence). The CDR3 contains 14 residues. V was pared by 8 bases and J by 8 bases, with 19 bases between. Here immunoSEQ multiplex PCR was the method, and the copy in TCRdb shows in-frame clones only, minus some. The sample carries around 250,000 clones, roughly 89% recorded once.

The material sequenced was peripheral blood, taken in a trial of Ad26.COV2.S vaccine versus placebo. This sequence was found in a person between 18 and 59 years old who received the Ad26.COV2.S COVID-19 vaccine or a placebo. J is TRBJ1-3 and V is TRBV19, with a weak D call TRBD1 (6 bases). In DNA form, the CDR3 reads TGTGCCAGTCTCCGGGGGGGCTATGCGTACACCATATATTTT. Amino acid sequence: CASLRGGYAYTIYF.